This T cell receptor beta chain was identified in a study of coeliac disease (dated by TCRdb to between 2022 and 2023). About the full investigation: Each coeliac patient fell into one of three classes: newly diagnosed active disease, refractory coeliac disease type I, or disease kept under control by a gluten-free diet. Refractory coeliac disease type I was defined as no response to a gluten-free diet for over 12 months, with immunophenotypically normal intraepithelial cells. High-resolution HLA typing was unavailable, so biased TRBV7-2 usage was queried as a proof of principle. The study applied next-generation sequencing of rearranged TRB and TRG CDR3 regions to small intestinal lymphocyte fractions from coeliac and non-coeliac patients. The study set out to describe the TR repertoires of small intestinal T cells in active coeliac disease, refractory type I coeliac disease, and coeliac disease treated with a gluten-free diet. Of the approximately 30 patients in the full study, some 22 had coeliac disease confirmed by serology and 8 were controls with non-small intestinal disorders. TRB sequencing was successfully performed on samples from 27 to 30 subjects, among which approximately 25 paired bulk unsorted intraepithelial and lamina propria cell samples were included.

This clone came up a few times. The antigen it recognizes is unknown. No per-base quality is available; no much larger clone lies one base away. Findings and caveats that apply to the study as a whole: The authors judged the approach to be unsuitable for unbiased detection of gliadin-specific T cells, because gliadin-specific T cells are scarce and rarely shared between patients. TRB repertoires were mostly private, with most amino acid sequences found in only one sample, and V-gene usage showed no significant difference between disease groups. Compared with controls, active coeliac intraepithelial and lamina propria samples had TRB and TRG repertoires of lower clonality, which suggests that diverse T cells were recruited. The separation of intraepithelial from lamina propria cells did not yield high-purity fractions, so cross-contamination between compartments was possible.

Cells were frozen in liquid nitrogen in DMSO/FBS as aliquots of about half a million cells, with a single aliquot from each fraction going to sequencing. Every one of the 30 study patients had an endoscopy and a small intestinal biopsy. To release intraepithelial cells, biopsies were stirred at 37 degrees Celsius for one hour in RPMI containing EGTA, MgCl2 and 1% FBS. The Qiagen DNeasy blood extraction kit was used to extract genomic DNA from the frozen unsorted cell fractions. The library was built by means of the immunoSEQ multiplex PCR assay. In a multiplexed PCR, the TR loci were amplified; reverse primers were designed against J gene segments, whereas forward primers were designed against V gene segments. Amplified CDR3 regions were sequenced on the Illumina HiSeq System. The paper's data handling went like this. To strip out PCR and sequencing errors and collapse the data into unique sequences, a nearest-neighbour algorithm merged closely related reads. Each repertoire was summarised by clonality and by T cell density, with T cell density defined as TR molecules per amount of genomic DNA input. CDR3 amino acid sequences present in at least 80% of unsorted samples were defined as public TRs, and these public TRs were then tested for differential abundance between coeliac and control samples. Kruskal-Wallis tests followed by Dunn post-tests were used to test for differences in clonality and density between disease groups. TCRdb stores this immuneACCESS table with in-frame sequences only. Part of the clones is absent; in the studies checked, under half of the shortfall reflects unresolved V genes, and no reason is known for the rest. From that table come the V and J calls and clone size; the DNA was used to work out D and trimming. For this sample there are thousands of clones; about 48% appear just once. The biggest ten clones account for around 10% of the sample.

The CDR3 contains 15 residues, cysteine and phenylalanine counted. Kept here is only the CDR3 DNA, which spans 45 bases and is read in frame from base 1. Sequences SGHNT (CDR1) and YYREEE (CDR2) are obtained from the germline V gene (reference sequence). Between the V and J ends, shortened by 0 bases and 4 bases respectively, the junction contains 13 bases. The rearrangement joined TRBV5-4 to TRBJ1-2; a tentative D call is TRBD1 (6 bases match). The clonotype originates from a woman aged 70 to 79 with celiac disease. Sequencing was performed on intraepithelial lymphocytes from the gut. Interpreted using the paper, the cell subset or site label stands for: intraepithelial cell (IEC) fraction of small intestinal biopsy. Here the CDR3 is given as CASSLGAGAIYGYTF. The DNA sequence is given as TGTGCCAGCAGCTTGGGGGCAGGGGCTATCTATGGCTACACCTTC.